This T cell receptor (beta chain) was identified in a study of breast tumors, draining lymph nodes, adjacent tissues. Study results and caveats: Tumors had less TCR diversity than lymph nodes, more than nontumor tissue. Tumor and nontumor repertoires were significantly more similar in luminal-like than in basal-like breast cancer.

The sample holds many counts of this clonotype. Its antigen is undetermined. The germline CDR1 and CDR2 sequences are MNHNY and SVGAGI (reference sequence). The ends lost 4 bases at V and 0 bases at J; junction bases unmatched: 2. The CDR3 covers 15 residues. TCRdb analysed the multiplex PCR reads with MiXCR anew, one entry per CDR3 protein. This sample has approximately 11,000 distinct CDR3 sequences, with about 37% found just once. The sequenced material came from breast tumor tissue. The sequence came from a female donor with breast cancer. Some clones in this sample may be carry-over from other donors' samples. V is TRBV6-6 and J is TRBJ2-7; 11 positions match TRBD2. In nucleotides, the CDR3 is TGTGCCAGCAGTTCAACTAGCGGGGGCTCCTACGAGCAGTACTTC. Translating gives CASSSTSGGSYEQYF.